The 28 T cell receptor beta chains below all came from one sample that was sequenced in a study of blood T cell repertoires in COVID-19. Produced via immunoSEQ multiplex PCR; TCRdb's table is partial and in-frame only. The sample lists approximately 270,000 clones; 88% were seen once. The sequencing sample was made of peripheral blood. These receptors originate from a woman aged 30 to 39 with COVID-19, enrolled during active disease.

The rearrangement links TRBV19 to TRBJ2-3, with 8 nucleotides matching TRBD2. Trimming removed 3 bases from V and 1 base from J; junction bases left unmatched: 9. This CDR3 is 17 amino acids long. Germline CDR1 is LNHDA and CDR2 is SQIVND (reference sequence). CDR3 sequence: CASSIGRGSMGTDTQYF. CDR3 DNA sequence: TGTGCCAGTAGTATCGGGAGGGGTAGCATGGGCACAGATACGCAGTATTTT.

This sequence joins TRBV7-9 and TRBJ2-3; TRBD2 matches at 12 bases. The junction had 4 bases not matched to a gene; V was cut back by 6 bases and J by 6 bases. Germline values: CDR1 SEHNR, CDR2 FQNEAQ (reference sequence). This CDR3 comprises 14 residues. This CDR3 is CASRLGTSGDTQYF. DNA for the CDR3: TGTGCCAGCAGGCTCGGGACTAGCGGGGATACGCAGTATTTT.

V usage is TRBV27 and J usage is TRBJ2-7; D uncertain. V shed 8 bases and J shed 3 bases, with 8 bases lying between them. This CDR3 is built from 11 residues. The germline V gene encodes CDR1 MNHEY and CDR2 SMNVEV (reference sequence). CDR3: CASRSGYEQYF. In nucleotides, the CDR3 is TGTGCCAGCCGATCGGGCTACGAGCAGTACTTC.

The chain carries TRBV24-1 and TRBJ2-5; 12 bases fit TRBD2. The CDR3 contains 16 residues. With V trimmed by 3 bases and J by 2 bases, 3 bases remained unmatched. Germline V CDR1 and CDR2: KGHDR, SFDVKD. The CDR3: CATSDQTSGGQETQYF. The CDR3 bases are TGTGCCACCAGTGATCAGACTAGCGGGGGACAAGAGACCCAGTACTTC.

This chain uses TRBV7-9 with TRBJ2-5; 7 bases are a match to TRBD1. CDR1 and CDR2 from the germline V gene are SEHNR and FQNEAQ (reference sequence). The CDR3 covers 14 residues. Unmatched junction bases numbered 0, after V lost 0 bases and J lost 2 bases. DNA of the CDR3: TGTGCCAGCAGCTTAGCGGGACAGCAAGAGACCCAGTACTTC. Protein sequence: CASSLAGQQETQYF.

V and J are TRBV19 and TRBJ2-2, with a possible D match to TRBD2 (5 bases). This CDR3 contains 14 residues. CDR1 and CDR2 from the germline V gene are LNHDA and SQIVND (reference sequence). The V gene lost 6 bases and the J gene lost 8 bases, with 16 bases spanning the gap. CDR3 protein: CASSPDFPLGELFF. CDR3 DNA: TGTGCCAGTAGCCCGGACTTCCCGCTGGGGGAGCTGTTTTTT.

This clone has only a few counts. J is TRBJ1-5 and V is TRBV6-6; 7 bases are a match to TRBD1. This CDR3 comprises 16 residues. V gave up 0 bases and J gave up 2 bases; unmatched junction bases: 4. Germline CDR1 is MNHNY and CDR2 is SVGAGI (reference sequence). Here the CDR3 DNA reads TGTGCCAGCAGTTACTCTGGGACAGCGGGCAATCAGCCCCAGCATTTT. It encodes CASSYSGTAGNQPQHF.

The CDR3, as DNA: TGTGCCAGCAGCCATTCTCCCTCTCCGTACCAAGAGACCCAGTACTTC. Residues: CASSHSPSPYQETQYF. The chain employs TRBV3-1 (or the pseudogene TRBV3-2) and TRBJ2-5, with unresolved D. Per germline, CDR1 LGHDT and CDR2 YNNKEL (reference sequence). The CDR3 covers 16 residues. V was trimmed by 3 bases and J by 0 bases, leaving 14 bases between them.

The chain is built from TRBV5-6 and TRBJ2-7; D unclear. This CDR3 comprises 13 residues. Germline CDR1 and CDR2: SGHDT and YYEEEE. V shed 0 bases and J shed 6 bases, with 10 bases lying between them. In nucleotides, the CDR3 is TGTGCCAGCAGCTTGGGCTACCTCGGCGAGCAGTACGTC. Protein sequence: CASSLGYLGEQYV.

The V gene is TRBV11-2, the J gene TRBJ1-2, with TRBD1 as a possible D gene (6 bases). The germline V gene has CDR1 SGHAT and CDR2 FQNNGV. CDR3 length: 15 amino acids. V dropped 5 bases and J dropped 2 bases, with 15 bases sitting between them. The CDR3 sequence: CASSPLDGTNYGYTF. CDR3 in DNA: TGTGCCAGCAGCCCCCTTGACGGGACAAACTATGGCTACACCTTC.

The chain uses TRBV6-5 and TRBJ2-5; weak D call: TRBD1 (6 bases). CDR3 length equals 13 residues. Germline V gene data show CDR1 as MNHEY and CDR2 as SVGAGI. The V gene lost 7 bases and the J gene lost 2 bases, with 11 bases spanning the gap. CDR3 nucleotide sequence: TGTGCCAGCAACCGGGACACTCAAGAGACCCAGTACTTC. Translation: CASNRDTQETQYF.

This clone appeared a single time. V and J are TRBV4-2 and TRBJ2-3, with D possibly TRBD2 on 6 matching bases. Trimming cost V 2 bases and J 1 base, with 13 bases left between them. The CDR3 consists of 16 residues. Germline V gene lookup returns CDR1 LGHNA and CDR2 YNFKEQ. As DNA, the CDR3 is TGTGCCAGCAGCCAATTTGAGGACTATGGCACAGATACGCAGTATTTT. This encodes CASSQFEDYGTDTQYF.

CDR3 nucleotide sequence: TGTGCCTGGTCAAGCTTGAGGCTGTACAATGAGCAGTTCTTC. This codes for CAWSSLRLYNEQFF. V is TRBV30 and J is TRBJ2-1; D uncertain. CDR1 and CDR2 (germline): GTSNPN, SVGIG (reference sequence). The CDR3 consists of 14 residues. Trimming pared 5 bases from V and 4 bases from J, leaving 15 bases between.

This chain joins TRBV27 and TRBJ2-1, with D perhaps TRBD2 (6 bases). Germline CDR1 reads MNHEY; CDR2 reads SMNVEV (reference sequence). The CDR3 runs to 13 residues. V was clipped by 5 bases and J by 9 bases, with 14 bases between them. The DNA of the CDR3 is TGTGCCAGCAGTAGAGGGACTTCGGCTGAGCAGTTCTTC. It specifies CASSRGTSAEQFF.

The rearrangement joins TRBV7-8 to TRBJ2-4; D perhaps matches TRBD2 (7 bases). The CDR3 runs 16 residues. V lost 0 bases, J lost 0 bases, and 9 bases lay in between. Germline loops: CDR1 SGHVS, CDR2 FQNEAQ. In DNA, the CDR3 is TGTGCCAGCAGCTTAGCGGGGGGGCTAGCCAAAAACATTCAGTACTTC. Protein product: CASSLAGGLAKNIQYF. Supplemented by reference TRBV7-8 and TRBJ2-4, the full variable domain reads GAGVSQSPRYKVAKRGQDVALRCDPISGHVSLFWYQQALGQGPEFLTYFQNEAQLDKSGLPSDRFFAERPEGSVSTLKIQRTQQEDSAVYLCASSLAGGLAKNIQYFGAGTRLSVL.

The chain joins TRBV10-1 to TRBJ2-1, with a possible D match to TRBD2 (5 bases). Trimming took 6 bases from V and 2 from J, leaving 11 bases between them. Germline values: CDR1 WNHNN, CDR2 SYGVQD (reference sequence). The CDR3 has 14 amino acids. CDR3 sequence (DNA): TGCGCCAGCAGCGCGGCTAGCCCCTACAATGAGCAGTTCTTC. It is translated as CASSAASPYNEQFF.

V usage is TRBV6-2 or TRBV6-3 and J usage is TRBJ2-1; no clear D gene. The CDR3 runs to 14 residues. V lost 2 bases, J lost 2 bases, and 7 bases lay in between. Germline V gene sequence: CDR1 MNHEY, CDR2 SVGEGT. CDR3 residues: CASSYPVTYNEQFF. DNA of the CDR3: TGTGCCAGCAGTTACCCCGTTACCTACAATGAGCAGTTCTTC.

The rearrangement links TRBV2 to TRBJ1-4, with no clear D. The CDR3 runs 15 residues. V lost 2 bases, J lost 4 bases, and 11 bases lay in between. Germline values: CDR1 SNHLY, CDR2 FYNNEI. CDR3 bases: TGTGCCAGCAGTGAACAGGCAGAATATAATGAAAAACTGTTTTTT. It specifies CASSEQAEYNEKLFF.

The V call is TRBV7-2, the J call TRBJ2-1; 9 nucleotides match TRBD2. CDR1 is SGHTA and CDR2 is FQGNSA in the germline V gene. The V gene end was trimmed by 5 bases and the J gene end by 2 bases; junction bases not matched to a gene: 4. This CDR3 has 15 amino acids. The CDR3 bases are TGTGCCAGCAGCGTGACTAGCGGACCCTACAATGAGCAGTTCTTC. It encodes CASSVTSGPYNEQFF.

In its sample, this clone was seen a few times. The V and J genes are TRBV5-1 and TRBJ1-2; D remains ambiguous. The germline gives CDR1 SGHRS, CDR2 YFSETQ. Trimming left V 1 base short and J 1 base short, with 8 bases between. This CDR3 is 14 amino acids long. This CDR3 reads CASSLSRVNYGYTF. CDR3 nucleotides: TGCGCCAGCAGCTTGTCACGGGTTAACTATGGCTACACCTTC.

The chain couples TRBV19 to TRBJ2-1; 11 nucleotides align to TRBD2. This CDR3 region has 16 residues. Germline lookup yields CDR1 LNHDA and CDR2 SQIVND (reference sequence). The V and J ends lost 3 bases and 8 bases, in that order; junction bases with no gene match: 9. Here the CDR3 reads CASSIGRTSGYDEQFF. The CDR3 nucleotides read TGTGCCAGTAGTATCGGGCGGACTAGCGGGTACGATGAGCAGTTCTTC.

This chain connects TRBV28 to TRBJ1-2; possible D gene TRBD1, 5 bases. The CDR3 has 15 residues. V dropped 7 bases and J dropped 6 bases, with 21 bases sitting between them. Germline V gene sequence: CDR1 MDHEN, CDR2 SYDVKM. The CDR3, as DNA: TGTGCCAGCAAACCCGTTCCAGACAGCTCGAATGGCTACACCTTC. It is translated as CASKPVPDSSNGYTF.

The V call is TRBV10-3, the J call TRBJ2-7; TRBD2 matches 8 bases. The V and J ends lost 3 bases and 3 bases, in that order; junction bases with no gene match: 4. CDR3 length equals 14 residues. Germline V gives CDR1 ENHRY, CDR2 SYGVKD. The CDR3 protein is CAISEQAGGYEQYF. CDR3 in DNA: TGTGCCATCAGTGAACAGGCGGGGGGCTACGAGCAGTACTTC.

The chain links TRBV21-1 to TRBJ2-7; the D call of TRBD1 is as the table states it, not checked on the DNA. TRBV21-1 is termed a pseudogene. The length of the CDR3 is 15 residues. Written as DNA, the CDR3 is TGTGCCAGCAGCAGGGGCAGGGGGCCCGCCTACGAGCAGTACTTC. As protein: CASSRGRGPAYEQYF.

The chain carries TRBV19 and TRBJ2-5; possible D gene TRBD2, 6 bases. Trimming removed 2 bases from V and 4 bases from J, with 11 bases in between. CDR1 is LNHDA and CDR2 is SQIVND in the germline V gene (reference sequence). The CDR3 runs 14 residues. The CDR3 sequence is CASSISGESETQYF. In DNA, the CDR3 is TGTGCCAGTAGTATATCGGGGGAGTCAGAGACCCAGTACTTC. The whole variable domain, remainder taken from reference TRBV19 and TRBJ2-5, is DGGITQSPKYLFRKEGQNVTLSCEQNLNHDAMYWYRQDPGQGLRLIYYSQIVNDFQKGDIAEGYSVSREKKESFPLTVTSAQKNPTAFYLCASSISGESETQYFGPGTRLLVL.

The CDR3 sequence is CASSVGTSNTGELFF. The CDR3, as DNA: TGTGCCAGCAGCGTCGGGACATCGAACACCGGGGAGCTGTTTTTT. The gene calls are TRBV9 and TRBJ2-2, with TRBD1 as a possible D gene (6 bases). The CDR3 runs 15 residues. Germline loops: CDR1 SGDLS, CDR2 YYNGEE. Trimming left V 2 bases short and J 0 bases short, with 8 bases between.

Of note for this clone: The same CDR3 also results from other DNA sequences found in this sample. This chain uses TRBV19 with TRBJ2-5; the match to TRBD1 covers 7 bases. This CDR3 has 13 residues. V dropped 6 bases and J dropped 3; count of bases not matched to a gene: 4. The germline V gene encodes CDR1 LNHDA and CDR2 SQIVND (reference sequence). The DNA for the CDR3 is TGTGCCAGTAGCAAAGACAGGGAAGAGACCCAGTACTTC. Its translation: CASSKDREETQYF.

V gene TRBV15 combines with J gene TRBJ2-5, with D perhaps matching TRBD2 (6 bases). The DNA end favors TRBJ2-7, so the J call may be wrong. CDR1 LNHNV and CDR2 YYDKDF come from the germline V gene (reference sequence). The CDR3 has 14 amino acids. CDR3 sequence: CATSRDWGVGEQYF. CDR3 DNA: TGTGCCACCAGCAGAGATTGGGGGGTTGGCGAGCAGTACTTC.